The 24 T cell receptor beta chains below were found in one sample sequenced in a study of shared clonotypes between healthy human individuals. Assay: immunoSEQ multiplex PCR; the TCRdb copy retains only in-frame clones and omits some. Here the sample spans about 1.9 million clones, around 93% being singletons. Naive CD8 cells were CD45RO-negative, positively selected for CCR7, excluding terminally differentiated effector memory CD45RA+ cells. Sample: naive CD8+ T cells from PBMCs. These receptors originate from a man aged 18 to 29 in good health. Some clones in this sample may be carry-over from other donors' samples.

Turning to this clone: Other DNA sequences in the same sample also yield this CDR3. The V gene is TRBV9, the J gene TRBJ1-5; no clear D gene. The CDR3 is made up of 14 amino acids. Trimming cost V 0 bases and J 3 bases, with 7 bases left between them. The germline CDR1 and CDR2 sequences are SGDLS and YYNGEE. The CDR3, as DNA: TGTGCCAGCAGCGTAGGACCTTCCAATCAGCCCCAGCATTTT. This sequence encodes CASSVGPSNQPQHF.

This rearrangement joins TRBV6-1 to TRBJ2-7; D remains unclear. V dropped 1 base and J dropped 3 bases, with 7 bases sitting between them. Germline CDR1 reads MNHNS; CDR2 reads SASEGT. CDR3 size: 13 residues. This chain's CDR3 is CASSEGGDYEQYF. For the CDR3, the DNA is TGTGCCAGCAGTGAAGGAGGAGACTACGAGCAGTACTTC.

The chain carries TRBV2 and TRBJ2-5, with 9 bases that match TRBD2. Unmatched junction bases numbered 10, after V lost 2 bases and J lost 3 bases. This CDR3 spans 17 amino acids. CDR1 and CDR2 (germline): SNHLY, FYNNEI. In nucleotides, the CDR3 is TGTGCCAGCAGTGAAAGTTTGCGGGAGGGCCGCGAAGAGACCCAGTACTTC. Translated: CASSESLREGREETQYF.

This clone was seen only a few times. V usage is TRBV19 and J usage is TRBJ1-5; 7 nucleotides agree with TRBD1. Trimming at V came to 5 bases and at J to 2 bases, leaving 6 bases not matched to a gene. Germline values: CDR1 LNHDA, CDR2 SQIVND (reference sequence). The CDR3 has 15 amino acids. The CDR3 loop reads CASSETGSRNQPQHF. The CDR3, as DNA: TGTGCCAGTAGTGAGACAGGGAGTCGCAATCAGCCCCAGCATTTT.

As regards this clone: Distinct nucleotide sequences in the sample also encode this CDR3. V gene TRBV7-9 combines with J gene TRBJ1-5; no reliable D call. CDR1 is SEHNR, CDR2 FQNEAQ, per germline (reference sequence). The CDR3 is 13 residues long. Between the trimmed V and J ends, which lost 1 base and 6 bases, there was a span of 7 bases. In nucleotides, the CDR3 is TGTGCCAGCAGCTTAGGGTCCGGTCAGCCCCAGCATTTT. Translated: CASSLGSGQPQHF.

The genes are TRBV9 and TRBJ1-2, with unresolved D. This CDR3 has 14 amino acids. Trimming removed 3 bases from V and 0 bases from J, with 9 bases in between. Germline-derived CDR1 and CDR2 are SGDLS and YYNGEE. The CDR3 sequence: CASSAFRANYGYTF. The CDR3 coding sequence is TGTGCCAGCAGCGCCTTTCGGGCTAACTATGGCTACACCTTC.

V usage is TRBV5-1 and J usage is TRBJ1-2; 12 positions match TRBD1. This CDR3 spans 13 amino acids. V lost 8 bases to trimming and J lost 6 bases; unmatched junction nucleotides: 5. CDR1 and CDR2 from the germline V gene are SGHRS and YFSETQ. CDR3 sequence reads: CASTGTGGDGYTF. CDR3 in DNA: TGCGCCAGTACCGGGACAGGGGGCGATGGCTACACCTTC.

This chain links TRBV19 with TRBJ1-2, with TRBD1 matching 7 bases. Germline CDR1 and CDR2: LNHDA and SQIVND (reference sequence). V lost 7 bases, J lost 6 bases, and 14 bases stayed unmatched. CDR3 length: 15 amino acids. The CDR3 DNA reads as TGTGCCAGTACCTACCGAGGGGGCAGTGGAGATGGCTACACCTTC. Its protein product is CASTYRGGSGDGYTF.

The V gene is TRBV6-5, the J gene TRBJ2-3, with 8 bases fitting TRBD2. There are 14 residues in the CDR3. V lost 4 bases, J lost 5 bases, and 5 bases stayed unmatched. The V gene's germline CDR1 is MNHEY and CDR2 SVGAGI. CDR3 in amino acids: CASSSGTRIDTQYF. As DNA, the CDR3 is TGTGCCAGCAGTTCCGGGACTAGGATAGATACGCAGTATTTT.

The rearrangement links TRBV9 to TRBJ1-1; perhaps TRBD1 as D (6 bases). V was cut by 0 bases and J by 6 bases, with 15 bases left in between. CDR1 is SGDLS, CDR2 YYNGEE, per germline. The CDR3 totals 15 residues. The CDR3 DNA follows: TGTGCCAGCAGCGTAGCCCCACAGGGAGGGGCTGAAGCTTTCTTT. Translating gives CASSVAPQGGAEAFF.

This chain uses TRBV6-4 with TRBJ2-3; possibly TRBD2 for D (5 bases). This CDR3 is built from 16 residues. Trimming left V 5 bases short and J 4 bases short, with 19 bases between. CDR1 and CDR2 (germline): MRHNA, SNTAGT. The CDR3 sequence: CASSPLLVRGPDTQYF. In nucleotides, the CDR3 is TGTGCCAGCAGTCCACTACTAGTTCGAGGGCCAGATACGCAGTATTTT.

The chain employs TRBV28 and TRBJ1-5; D remains ambiguous. V lost 4 bases, J lost 0 bases, and 7 bases lay in between. The CDR3 covers 14 residues. The germline CDR1 and CDR2 sequences are MDHEN and SYDVKM. The CDR3 nucleotides read TGTGCCAGCAGTTGGGGTCATAGCAATCAGCCCCAGCATTTT. Encoded protein: CASSWGHSNQPQHF.

The CDR3 DNA reads as TGTGCCAGCTCACCCGCGGGAAGTTACAATGAGCAGTTCTTC. It translates to CASSPAGSYNEQFF. This chain links TRBV18 with TRBJ2-1; D might be TRBD2 (6 bases). The CDR3 runs 14 residues. Trimming took off 3 bases at V and 4 bases at J, with 10 bases between the two ends. Germline lookup yields CDR1 KGHSH and CDR2 LQKENI.

The chain joins TRBV27 to TRBJ2-5, with D maybe TRBD2 (5 bases). Germline V gene lookup returns CDR1 MNHEY and CDR2 SMNVEV (reference sequence). CDR3 length: 15 amino acids. V was pared by 0 bases and J by 2 bases, with 10 bases between. DNA for the CDR3: TGTGCCAGCAGTTTATCGATAACGGGGCAAGAGACCCAGTACTTC. Translating gives CASSLSITGQETQYF.

The gene calls are TRBV12-5 and TRBJ2-7; D might be TRBD2 (6 bases). Trimming removed 3 bases at V and 0 bases at J, with 21 bases between. The CDR3 totals 18 residues. Germline V gene data show CDR1 as LGHNT and CDR2 as FRNRAP. Written as DNA, the CDR3 is TGTGCTAGTGGTTTTGTATCTCGCGGGGAAGCCGCCTCCTACGAGCAGTACTTC. Its translation is CASGFVSRGEAASYEQYF. Full variable domain (rest looked up from reference TRBV12-5 and TRBJ2-7): DARVTQTPRHKVTEMGQEVTMRCQPILGHNTVFWYRQTMMQGLELLAYFRNRAPLDDSGMPKDRFSAEMPDATLATLKIQPSEPRDSAVYFCASGFVSRGEAASYEQYFGPGTRLTVT.

The J gene is TRBJ1-5, the V gene TRBV2; D is possibly TRBD1 (6 bases). This CDR3 is 17 amino acids long. V dropped 1 base and J dropped 4 bases, with 17 bases sitting between them. Germline CDR1 SNHLY, CDR2 FYNNEI. The CDR3, as DNA: TGTGCCAGCAGTGAAGGGACAGAACTCATTTCAAATCAGCCCCAGCATTTT. Translated, it gives CASSEGTELISNQPQHF.

V usage is TRBV7-9 and J usage is TRBJ2-3, with D possibly matching TRBD1 (5 bases). This CDR3 region has 16 residues. Germline loops: CDR1 SEHNR, CDR2 FQNEAQ (reference sequence). Trimming took off 1 base at V and 3 bases at J, with 14 bases between the two ends. Here the CDR3 DNA reads TGTGCCAGCAGCTTAGGGGGAACAGGAGCTACAGATACGCAGTATTTT. Translated: CASSLGGTGATDTQYF.

The rearrangement links TRBV6-5 to TRBJ2-1; TRBD2 matches 8 bases. The CDR3 spans 15 residues. The germline CDR1 and CDR2 sequences are MNHEY and SVGAGI. Trimming at V came to 5 bases and at J to 1 base, leaving 4 bases not matched to a gene. The CDR3 loop reads CASSAGGRSYNEQFF. CDR3 nucleotides: TGTGCCAGCAGTGCCGGCGGGAGGTCCTACAATGAGCAGTTCTTC.

The chain has TRBV5-1 and TRBJ2-1; D is perhaps TRBD1 (6 bases). Germline CDR1 and CDR2: SGHRS and YFSETQ. The V end lost 9 bases, the J end lost 8 bases, and 18 bases lay between the germline ends. The CDR3 consists of 13 residues. CDR3 bases: TGCGCCACCAGGGGTACCCAAGGCGATGAGCAGTTCTTC. This sequence encodes CATRGTQGDEQFF.

This chain links TRBV15 with TRBJ2-5; D may match TRBD1 or TRBD2 (5 bases each). The CDR3 has 14 amino acids. V was clipped by 5 bases and J by 1 base, with 11 bases between them. Germline CDR1 LNHNV, CDR2 YYDKDF (reference sequence). This CDR3 reads CATSPRGGQETQYF. The CDR3 nucleotides are TGTGCCACCAGCCCCCGTGGGGGCCAAGAGACCCAGTACTTC. Based on the CDR3 plus reference TRBV15 and TRBJ2-5, the full variable domain is DAMVIQNPRYQVTQFGKPVTLSCSQTLNHNVMYWYQQKSSQAPKLLFHYYDKDFNNEADTPDNFQSRRPNTSFCFLDIRSPGLGDTAMYLCATSPRGGQETQYFGPGTRLLVL.

The rearrangement joins TRBV28 to TRBJ2-7; D unresolved. Germline V gene lookup returns CDR1 MDHEN and CDR2 SYDVKM. V shed 8 bases and J shed 5 bases, with 13 bases lying between them. The CDR3 is 12 residues long. Here the CDR3 DNA reads TGTGCCAGCTCCGCCAGGCACCACGAGCAGTACTTC. This gives the protein CASSARHHEQYF.

About this clone itself: The sample contains more than one DNA sequence encoding this CDR3. This chain links TRBV27 with TRBJ2-7; maybe TRBD1 (6 bases). V lost 8 bases and J 3 bases, leaving 14 bases between the germline ends. Germline values: CDR1 MNHEY, CDR2 SMNVEV (reference sequence). CDR3 length: 13 amino acids. CDR3 DNA sequence: TGTGCCAGCTCCCTAGGGGGTCACTACGAGCAGTACTTC. Amino acid sequence: CASSLGGHYEQYF.

The chain combines TRBV6-6 with TRBJ2-1; 7 bases match TRBD2. This CDR3 has 14 amino acids. The germline V gene has CDR1 MNHNY and CDR2 SVGAGI (reference sequence). The V segment lost 2 bases and the J segment 8 bases; nucleotides outside the gene matches: 6. The CDR3 loop reads CASSYGGGSDEQFF. The DNA of the CDR3 is TGTGCCAGCAGTTACGGGGGAGGGAGCGATGAGCAGTTCTTC.

Concerning this clone itself: At the DNA level, this CDR3 is encoded by other sequences in the same sample as well. The rearrangement links TRBV4-1 to TRBJ1-1; D is possibly TRBD1 (5 bases). With 0 bases removed from V and 4 bases from J, the gap between germline ends came to 12 bases. The CDR3 has 15 amino acids. CDR1 and CDR2 (germline): MGHRA, YSYEKL. The CDR3 DNA sequence: TGCGCCAGCAGCCAAGATAGGGGCGGAGGCACTGAAGCTTTCTTT. Residues: CASSQDRGGGTEAFF.